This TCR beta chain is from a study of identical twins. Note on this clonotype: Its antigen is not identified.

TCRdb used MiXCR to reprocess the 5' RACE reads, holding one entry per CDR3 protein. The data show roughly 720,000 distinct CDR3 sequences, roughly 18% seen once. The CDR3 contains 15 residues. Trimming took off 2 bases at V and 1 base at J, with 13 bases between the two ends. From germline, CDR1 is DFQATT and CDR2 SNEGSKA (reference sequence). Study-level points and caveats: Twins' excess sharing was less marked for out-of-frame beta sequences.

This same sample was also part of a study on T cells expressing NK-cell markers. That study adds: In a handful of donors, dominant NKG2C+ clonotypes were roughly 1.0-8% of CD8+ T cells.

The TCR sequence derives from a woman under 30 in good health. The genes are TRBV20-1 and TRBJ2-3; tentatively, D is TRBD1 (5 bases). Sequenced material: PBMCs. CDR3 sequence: CSARPVSGRTDTQYF. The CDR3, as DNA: TGCAGTGCTAGACCAGTTTCAGGGCGCACAGATACGCAGTATTTT.